This T cell receptor beta chain comes out of a study of T cell changes during pregnancy in multiple sclerosis. Germline V gene data show CDR1 as SGHRS and CDR2 as YFSETQ. The CDR3 is 17 residues long. J gave up 6 bases and V 4 bases, and 11 bases lay outside the gene matches. Profiled with immunoSEQ multiplex PCR; TCRdb holds only in-frame clones, not every one. The data contain around 100,000 clones, approximately 90% of them singletons. V and J are TRBV5-1 and TRBJ2-2; 11 bases agree with TRBD1. The specimen was peripheral blood, collected after pregnancy. The sequence came from a female donor with multiple sclerosis, enrolled in a pregnancy study. The CDR3 loop is CASSLRTGGRLAGELFF. The CDR3 DNA reads TGCGCCAGCAGCCTCCGGACAGGGGGCAGGTTGGCCGGGGAGCTGTTTTTT.